These 29 T cell receptor beta chains were sequenced from one sample in a study of shared clonotypes between healthy human individuals. Naive CD8 isolation took CD45RO-negative cells positively selected for CCR7 and excluded terminally differentiated effector memory CD45RA+ cells. The repertoire was sequenced with immunoSEQ multiplex PCR; TCRdb's copy has only in-frame clones and lacks some. This sample has fewer than 850,000 clones; 96% occur once, and the top ten carry about 0.25%. The sequencing sample was made of naive CD8+ T cells sorted from blood. The receptors come from a young man in good health.

This chain links TRBV5-4 with TRBJ2-3; maybe TRBD2 (5 bases). Trimming pared 5 bases from V and 3 bases from J, leaving 10 bases between. This CDR3 contains 13 residues. Per the germline V gene, CDR1 is SGHNT and CDR2 is YYREEE (reference sequence). CDR3 protein: CASSGGRTDTQYF. For the CDR3, the DNA is TGTGCCAGCAGTGGTGGGAGAACAGATACGCAGTATTTT.

This clone appeared a single time. The rearrangement joins TRBV4-1 to TRBJ2-5; perhaps D is TRBD1 or TRBD2 (5 bases each). The CDR3 is 16 residues long. Trimming removed 0 bases from V and 3 bases from J, with 14 bases in between. Germline V gene sequence: CDR1 MGHRA, CDR2 YSYEKL. The CDR3 loop reads CASSQDWDGAKETQYF. The DNA of the CDR3 is TGCGCCAGCAGCCAAGACTGGGACGGGGCAAAAGAGACCCAGTACTTC.

This chain connects TRBV11-3 to TRBJ2-1; D remains ambiguous. The ends were cut back, 4 bases at V and 4 bases at J, with 17 bases in the middle. The CDR3 is made up of 16 amino acids. The germline V gene has CDR1 SGHNT and CDR2 YENEEA. In DNA, the CDR3 is TGTGCCAGCAGCTCGATGGACCCCGAAGGGTACAATGAGCAGTTCTTC. Its translation is CASSSMDPEGYNEQFF.

The gene calls are TRBV4-1 and TRBJ1-4, with D possibly TRBD1 on 5 matching bases. V was shortened by 4 bases and J by 8 bases, with 17 bases between the two germline ends. This CDR3 comprises 15 residues. The germline CDR1 and CDR2 sequences are MGHRA and YSYEKL. CDR3 in amino acids: CASSLDSGPSEKLFF. The DNA for the CDR3 is TGCGCCAGCAGCCTTGACAGTGGCCCGTCGGAAAAACTGTTTTTT.

On this clone: Additional DNA sequences in this sample encode the identical CDR3. The chain carries TRBV6-5 and TRBJ1-5; D is undetermined. The V gene's germline CDR1 is MNHEY and CDR2 SVGAGI. V was pared by 6 bases and J by 3 bases, with 9 bases between. The length of the CDR3 is 13 residues. CDR3 nucleotide sequence: TGTGCCAGCAGCCCCGGGATCAATCAGCCCCAGCATTTT. Its translation: CASSPGINQPQHF.

The rearrangement links TRBV15 to TRBJ1-5; D not certain. CDR1 is LNHNV, CDR2 YYDKDF, per germline (reference sequence). This CDR3 spans 15 amino acids. Trimming took off 1 base at V and 6 bases at J, with 13 bases between the two ends. The CDR3 sequence is CATSRGVDATQPQHF. CDR3 sequence (DNA): TGTGCCACCAGCAGAGGAGTCGACGCCACTCAGCCCCAGCATTTT.

The chain employs TRBV29-1 and TRBJ1-2; tentative D call: TRBD1 (5 bases). This CDR3 has 16 residues. The germline CDR1 and CDR2 sequences are SQVTM and ANQGSEA. V was shortened by 6 bases and J by 2 bases, with 22 bases between the two germline ends. The DNA of the CDR3 is TGCAGCGTACCCGGGGGGACCCAATTTAAAAACTATGGCTACACCTTC. This encodes CSVPGGTQFKNYGYTF.

Of note for this clone: Relative to the germline gene, one junction end is altered; a read error may explain this. The chain is built from TRBV7-9 and TRBJ2-5; either TRBD1 or TRBD2 may fit D (5 bases each). This CDR3 has 13 residues. CDR1 is SEHNR and CDR2 is FQNEAQ in the germline V gene (reference sequence). CDR3 residues: CASSLYGGEAQYF. The CDR3 bases are TGTGCCAGCAGCTTATATGGGGGAGAGGCCCAGTACTTC. Looking up the rest from reference TRBV7-9 and TRBJ2-5 gives the full variable domain: DTGVSQNPRHKITKRGQNVTFRCDPISEHNRLYWYRQTLGQGPEFLTYFQNEAQLEKSRLLSDRFSAERPKGSFSTLEIQRTEQGDSAMYLCASSLYGGEAQYFGPGTRLLVL.

This rearrangement joins TRBV7-6 to TRBJ2-1; 8 bases map to TRBD2. V was pared by 0 bases and J by 4 bases, with 2 bases of the junction left unmatched. From germline, CDR1 is SGHVS and CDR2 FNYEAQ. The CDR3 is 15 residues long. The CDR3 DNA sequence: TGTGCCAGCAGCTTAGCACTAGCGGATTACAATGAGCAGTTCTTC. Amino acids: CASSLALADYNEQFF.

The chain has TRBV5-5 and TRBJ2-3, with D possibly matching TRBD2 (8 bases). The CDR3 length is 15 residues. The germline CDR1 and CDR2 sequences are SGHKS and YYEKEE (reference sequence). V was pared by 7 bases and J by 0 bases, with 15 bases between. The CDR3 DNA follows: TGTGCCAGCGCGGGGGGACAGATAAGCACAGATACGCAGTATTTT. It yields the protein CASAGGQISTDTQYF.

This sequence joins TRBV2 and TRBJ2-2, with 11 bases identical to TRBD2. The CDR3 has 15 residues. The junction had 2 bases not matched to a gene; V was cut back by 5 bases and J by 3 bases. The germline CDR1 and CDR2 sequences are SNHLY and FYNNEI. The CDR3 here is CASSPLAGDTGELFF. CDR3 DNA: TGTGCCAGCAGTCCACTAGCGGGAGACACCGGGGAGCTGTTTTTT.

The chain combines TRBV29-1 with TRBJ2-2; 7 positions match TRBD2. With V trimmed by 6 bases and J by 6 bases, 7 bases remained unmatched. This CDR3 has 13 amino acids. Germline lookup yields CDR1 SQVTM and CDR2 ANQGSEA. The CDR3 DNA reads TGCAGCGTCCCAGCGGGACGCCCCGGGGAGCTGTTTTTT. This translates into CSVPAGRPGELFF.

J is TRBJ2-4 and V is TRBV5-6; 8 bases agree with TRBD2. This CDR3 has 13 residues. V lost 3 bases, J lost 5 bases, and 1 base stayed unmatched. Germline V gene sequence: CDR1 SGHDT, CDR2 YYEEEE. The CDR3 coding sequence is TGTGCCAGCAGCTCACTAGCGGAAAACATTCAGTACTTC. Translating it yields CASSSLAENIQYF.

This clone was seen once. The chain couples TRBV10-3 to TRBJ2-7; the D gene is possibly TRBD1 (5 bases). V lost 3 bases and J lost 5, with 11 bases in between. The germline CDR1 and CDR2 sequences are ENHRY and SYGVKD. This CDR3 has 13 residues. CDR3 residues: CAISEIQTDEQYF. As DNA, the CDR3 is TGTGCCATCAGTGAAATCCAGACAGACGAGCAGTACTTC.

The V and J genes are TRBV5-1 and TRBJ2-2; D remains unclear. Germline V CDR1 and CDR2: SGHRS, YFSETQ. The CDR3 consists of 15 residues. V lost 4 bases and J lost 0, with 10 bases in between. The CDR3 loop reads CASSPEFSNTGELFF. The CDR3 DNA reads as TGCGCCAGCAGCCCGGAATTTTCGAACACCGGGGAGCTGTTTTTT.

Turning to this clone: This same CDR3 is encoded by further DNA sequences in the sample. The chain links TRBV5-4 to TRBJ2-2; 8 bases are a match to TRBD2. CDR1 SGHNT and CDR2 YYREEE come from the germline V gene (reference sequence). The J segment lost 4 bases and the V segment lost 2 bases, leaving 7 bases of the junction unmatched. The CDR3 has 16 amino acids. CDR3 amino acids: CASSLVGLGSTGELFF. The DNA for the CDR3 is TGTGCCAGCAGCTTAGTGGGACTAGGGTCCACCGGGGAGCTGTTTTTT.

The V call is TRBV5-5, the J call TRBJ2-2; 9 bases agree with TRBD2. The CDR3 is 15 amino acids. The germline V gene encodes CDR1 SGHKS and CDR2 YYEKEE (reference sequence). V lost 5 bases, J lost 5 bases, and 7 bases stayed unmatched. In DNA, the CDR3 is TGTGCCAGCAGGAGTTTTAGCGGGAGAACCGGGGAGCTGTTTTTT. Amino acids: CASRSFSGRTGELFF. The variable domain in full, completed from reference TRBV5-5 and TRBJ2-2, reads DAGVTQSPTHLIKTRGQQVTLRCSPISGHKSVSWYQQVLGQGPQFIFQYYEKEERGRGNFPDRFSARQFPNYSSELNVNALLLGDSALYLCASRSFSGRTGELFFGEGSRLTVL.

This chain links TRBV7-9 with TRBJ1-1; 8 nucleotides agree with TRBD1. Germline assignment: CDR1 SEHNR and CDR2 FQNEAQ (reference sequence). V gave up 5 bases and J gave up 0 bases; unmatched junction bases: 8. The CDR3 contains 16 residues. The CDR3 DNA reads TGTGCCAGCAGCCCAAGGACAGGGCCGATGAACACTGAAGCTTTCTTT. Its protein is CASSPRTGPMNTEAFF.

About this clone: The identical CDR3 is also encoded by other nucleotide sequences in the sample. V usage is TRBV27 and J usage is TRBJ2-6, with 12 bases that match TRBD1. The germline V gene encodes CDR1 MNHEY and CDR2 SMNVEV (reference sequence). The CDR3 length is 18 residues. The junction had 7 bases not matched to a gene; V was cut back by 5 bases and J by 2 bases. The DNA of the CDR3 is TGTGCCAGCAGTCCAAGGGACAGGGGGCTACCTGGGGCCAACGTCCTGACTTTC. Residues: CASSPRDRGLPGANVLTF.

The CDR3 sequence: CASSYYGEGLRNTEAFF. In DNA form, the CDR3 reads TGTGCCAGCAGCTATTATGGAGAGGGGCTTAGAAACACTGAAGCTTTCTTT. This chain connects TRBV4-2 to TRBJ1-1; tentatively, D is TRBD1 (5 bases). Germline V lookup: CDR1 LGHNA, CDR2 YNFKEQ. CDR3 length: 17 residues. Trimming took 5 bases from V and 2 from J, leaving 21 bases between them.

The rearrangement joins TRBV6-4 to TRBJ2-2; D call uncertain. Per germline, CDR1 MRHNA and CDR2 SNTAGT. There are 14 residues in the CDR3. Trimming stripped 4 bases from V and 5 bases from J, with 11 bases between. For the CDR3, the DNA is TGTGCCAGCAGTGTAGGACCCGAGACCGGGGAGCTGTTTTTT. This codes for CASSVGPETGELFF.

The chain joins TRBV7-9 to TRBJ2-5, with D possibly matching TRBD2 (5 bases). The V end was cut by 1 base, the J end by 4 bases, with 13 bases between. Germline loops: CDR1 SEHNR, CDR2 FQNEAQ (reference sequence). CDR3 length equals 15 residues. DNA of the CDR3: TGTGCCAGCAGCTTAGGTCCGGGGTCACTAGAGACCCAGTACTTC. Protein: CASSLGPGSLETQYF.

This clone has only one observation. The CDR3 nucleotides are TGTGCCAGCAGCTTAGCGGTCAGGAGCGCTAGCGGGAGGGAGGATACGCAGTATTTT. This codes for CASSLAVRSASGREDTQYF. The chain is built from TRBV7-9 and TRBJ2-3; 12 bases are a match to TRBD2. Trimming cost V 0 bases and J 6 bases; bases outside gene matches: 13. CDR3 size: 19 residues. CDR1 SEHNR and CDR2 FQNEAQ come from the germline V gene (reference sequence). The entire variable domain, with the rest obtained from reference TRBV7-9 and TRBJ2-3, is as follows: DTGVSQNPRHKITKRGQNVTFRCDPISEHNRLYWYRQTLGQGPEFLTYFQNEAQLEKSRLLSDRFSAERPKGSFSTLEIQRTEQGDSAMYLCASSLAVRSASGREDTQYFGPGTRLTVL.

This clone has just one count. The J gene is TRBJ2-3, the V gene TRBV7-2, with TRBD2 matching over 14 bases. Germline lookup yields CDR1 SGHTA and CDR2 FQGNSA. The V gene end was trimmed by 5 bases and the J gene end by 3 bases; junction bases not matched to a gene: 4. The CDR3 runs 16 residues. The CDR3 DNA reads as TGTGCCAGCAGCCCGGGACTAGCGGGAGTAACAGATACGCAGTATTTT. Translating gives CASSPGLAGVTDTQYF.

This clone has just one count. This chain uses TRBV5-1 with TRBJ2-2; no clear D. The V gene lost 1 base and the J gene lost 4 bases, with 20 bases spanning the gap. CDR3 length: 18 residues. CDR1 and CDR2 (germline): SGHRS, YFSETQ. The CDR3: CASSLLPAQFRSTGELFF. Written as DNA, the CDR3 is TGCGCCAGCAGCTTGTTGCCAGCCCAATTCCGGTCCACCGGGGAGCTGTTTTTT. Combining the CDR3 with reference TRBV5-1 and TRBJ2-2 gives the whole variable domain KAGVTQTPRYLIKTRGQQVTLSCSPISGHRSVSWYQQTPGQGLQFLFEYFSETQRNKGNFPGRFSGRQFSNSRSEMNVSTLELGDSALYLCASSLLPAQFRSTGELFFGEGSRLTVL.

About this clone: The sample has other DNA sequences that encode this CDR3 too. The chain combines TRBV7-9 with TRBJ2-1, with a weak D call TRBD2 (5 bases). Germline assignment: CDR1 SEHNR and CDR2 FQNEAQ (reference sequence). The ends were cut back, 1 base at V and 9 bases at J, with 7 bases in the middle. This CDR3 spans 12 amino acids. CDR3 sequence: CASSLGRGEQFF. Here the CDR3 DNA reads TGTGCCAGCAGCTTAGGACGGGGTGAGCAGTTCTTC.

A note on this clone: Other DNA sequences within the sample encode an identical CDR3. CDR3 DNA sequence: TGTGCCAGCAGAAGGGGATATGGCTACACCTTC. This sequence encodes CASRRGYGYTF. The rearrangement uses TRBV9 and TRBJ1-2, with D perhaps matching TRBD1 (5 bases). Germline CDR1 reads SGDLS; CDR2 reads YYNGEE. Trimming pared 5 bases from V and 5 bases from J, leaving 7 bases between. This CDR3 region has 11 residues.

The CDR3 coding sequence is TGTGCCAGCAGCGAAGGACAAGAGACCCAGTACTTC. Protein: CASSEGQETQYF. This chain uses TRBV25-1 with TRBJ2-5; D is uncertain. This CDR3 is 12 amino acids long. The ends were cut back, 6 bases at V and 2 bases at J, with 7 bases in the middle. Germline V lookup: CDR1 MGHDK, CDR2 SYGVNS.

The chain combines TRBV27 with TRBJ2-3; D not certain. Germline loops: CDR1 MNHEY, CDR2 SMNVEV (reference sequence). V lost 6 bases and J lost 0, with 7 bases in between. The CDR3 sequence is 13 residues long. CDR3 DNA: TGTGCCAGCAGGATCGGGAGCACAGATACGCAGTATTTT. The encoded protein is CASRIGSTDTQYF.